A selection of T cell receptor beta chains follows, all from one sample in a study of blood T cell repertoires in COVID-19. Assay used: immunoSEQ multiplex PCR; TCRdb lists only in-frame clones, some missing. The sample holds 290,000 or so clones; roughly 80% are singletons and the top ten take around 5%. The specimen sequenced was PBMCs or T cells enriched from blood (not recorded which). Receptor source: a man in his forties who had been exposed to COVID-19. Each CDR3 is given with its conserved first and last residue. The D gene is left open where the match is weak. Some rows have no size entry. The others give once, few or many, or a class for an expanded clone.

CDR3 protein,CDR3 DNA,J gene,V gene,D gene,clone size
CASSELEGGTEAFF,TGTGCCAGCAGTGAATTGGAAGGGGGCACTGAAGCTTTCTTT,TRBJ1-1,TRBV6-4,NA,few
CASSLKASGFGEQYF,TGTGCCAGCAGCTTAAAGGCTAGCGGGTTTGGCGAGCAGTACTTC,TRBJ2-7,TRBV7-3,TRBD2,NA
CASSLPGFENYGYTF,TGTGCCAGCAGCTTACCAGGTTTTGAGAACTATGGCTACACCTTC,TRBJ1-2,TRBV7-9,NA,NA
CASSFNYATNEKLFF,TGTGCCAGCAGCTTTAACTATGCAACTAATGAAAAACTGTTTTTT,TRBJ1-4,TRBV5-6,NA,NA
CASSIVGGLDEQYF,TGTGCCAGTAGTATAGTGGGAGGGCTGGACGAGCAGTACTTC,TRBJ2-7,TRBV19,TRBD2,NA
CASSILAGGDGNEQFF,TGTGCCAGTAGTATATTGGCGGGAGGGGATGGCAATGAGCAGTTCTTC,TRBJ2-1,TRBV19,TRBD2,NA
CASRETSGLITDTQYF,TGTGCCAGCAGAGAGACTAGCGGGCTTATCACAGATACGCAGTATTTT,TRBJ2-3,TRBV2,TRBD2,NA
CTSRSRGLCETYGYTF,TGCACCAGCAGATCACGGGGTTTGTGCGAGACCTATGGCTACACCTTC,TRBJ1-2,TRBV1,NA,once
CSASRVFSNYGYTF,TGCAGCGCCAGCCGGGTCTTCTCTAACTATGGCTACACCTTC,TRBJ1-2,TRBV29-1,NA,NA
CASSPQGYGYTF,TGTGCCAGCAGCCCGCAGGGTTATGGCTACACCTTC,TRBJ1-2,TRBV3-1/TRBV3-2,NA,NA
CASSRGETQYF,TGTGCCAGCAGCCGGGGTGAGACCCAGTACTTC,TRBJ2-5,TRBV5-4,NA,NA
CASSPQGALVGGYTF,TGTGCCAGCAGCCCACAGGGGGCCCTGGTAGGTGGCTACACCTTC,TRBJ1-2,TRBV6-4,TRBD1,NA
CAWSPPQGKTEAFF,TGTGCCTGGAGCCCTCCGCAGGGCAAGACTGAAGCTTTCTTT,TRBJ1-1,TRBV30,NA,NA
CASSIDWAGLAGKDEQFF,TGTGCCAGTAGTATAGATTGGGCGGGACTAGCGGGTAAAGATGAGCAGTTCTTC,TRBJ2-1,TRBV19,TRBD2,NA
CASSEKTYNEQFF,TGTGCCAGCAGTGAGAAGACCTACAATGAGCAGTTCTTC,TRBJ2-1,TRBV6-6,NA,NA
CATSAGGTVQETQYF,TGTGCCACCAGTGCCGGCGGGACAGTGCAAGAGACCCAGTACTTC,TRBJ2-5,TRBV24-1,NA,NA
CASSIIAAYTGELFF,TGTGCCAGTAGTATAATAGCGGCCTACACCGGGGAGCTGTTTTTT,TRBJ2-2,TRBV19,NA,NA
CAWTSKGASGRSSYEQYF,TGTGCCTGGACCTCAAAGGGGGCTAGCGGGAGGAGCTCCTACGAGCAGTACTTC,TRBJ2-7,TRBV30,TRBD2,NA
CASSLGSSAGTQYF,TGTGCCAGCAGCTTAGGTAGCTCCGCCGGGACCCAGTACTTC,TRBJ2-5,TRBV7-9,NA,NA
CASSQGSMNTEAFF,TGTGCCAGCAGCCAAGGGTCTATGAACACTGAAGCTTTCTTT,TRBJ1-1,TRBV3-1/TRBV3-2,NA,NA
CASSIGINTIYF,TGTGCCAGCAGTATCGGGATCAACACCATATATTTT,TRBJ1-3,TRBV12-3/TRBV12-4,NA,NA
CASIDSNQPQHF,TGTGCCAGCATAGATAGCAATCAGCCCCAGCATTTT,TRBJ1-5,TRBV28,NA,NA
CASSQGQLNTEAFF,TGTGCCAGCAGCCAGGGACAGTTGAACACTGAAGCTTTCTTT,TRBJ1-1,TRBV3-1/TRBV3-2,TRBD1,NA
CASSLGQIGTDTQYF,TGTGCCAGCAGCTTGGGGCAGATTGGCACAGATACGCAGTATTTT,TRBJ2-3,TRBV5-8,NA,NA
CASSPLATPGDMEQFF,TGCGCCAGCAGCCCACTAGCGACCCCGGGGGATATGGAGCAGTTCTTC,TRBJ2-1,TRBV5-1,TRBD2,NA
CASSSQTRRVNNEQFF,TGTGCCAGCAGCTCCCAGACGAGGAGGGTTAACAATGAGCAGTTCTTC,TRBJ2-1,TRBV11-3,NA,NA
CASTELAGGDTQYF,TGTGCCAGTACCGAACTAGCGGGAGGGGATACGCAGTATTTT,TRBJ2-3,TRBV19,TRBD2,NA
CASSGQGLTTNTQYF,TGTGCCAGCAGTGGGCAGGGTCTGACCACGAACACGCAGTATTTT,TRBJ2-3,TRBV2,NA,NA
CASSPSSSGHNEQFF,TGTGCCAGCAGCCCTAGCTCGTCTGGTCACAATGAGCAGTTCTTC,TRBJ2-1,TRBV9,NA,NA
CAGQGSGEKLFF,TGTGCCGGACAGGGGTCGGGAGAAAAACTGTTTTTT,TRBJ1-4,TRBV4-2,TRBD1,NA
CASSVAGSRLDTQYF,TGTGCCAGCAGCGTAGCAGGATCTCGTCTAGATACGCAGTATTTT,TRBJ2-3,TRBV9,NA,NA
CASSLAIPSGANVLTF,TGCGCCAGCAGCTTAGCAATTCCCTCTGGGGCCAACGTCCTGACTTTC,TRBJ2-6,TRBV5-1,NA,NA
CASSLSTRSTEAFF,TGTGCCAGCAGCTTATCGACGAGGAGCACTGAAGCTTTCTTT,TRBJ1-1,TRBV7-9,NA,NA
CASIRDTGNTIYF,TGTGCCAGCATCCGGGATACTGGAAACACCATATATTTT,TRBJ1-3,TRBV6-5,NA,NA
CASSIRDRDGYTF,TGTGCCAGCAGTATCCGGGACAGGGATGGCTACACCTTC,TRBJ1-2,TRBV6-5,TRBD1,NA
CSAANTDTQYF,TGCAGTGCGGCCAACACAGATACGCAGTATTTT,TRBJ2-3,TRBV20-1,NA,NA
CASSLQGFEQYF,TGTGCCAGCAGTCTGCAGGGGTTCGAGCAGTACTTC,TRBJ2-7,TRBV12-3/TRBV12-4,NA,NA
CASSTGGAFTGELFF,TGTGCCAGTAGTACAGGGGGCGCTTTTACCGGGGAGCTGTTTTTT,TRBJ2-2,TRBV19,TRBD1,NA
CASSLGSSGRFVDEQFF,TGCGCCAGCAGCTTGGGGTCCAGCGGGAGGTTTGTCGATGAGCAGTTCTTC,TRBJ2-1,TRBV5-1,TRBD2,NA
CASSHGDWRRADTQYF,TGCGCCAGCAGCCATGGGGATTGGCGGAGGGCAGATACGCAGTATTTT,TRBJ2-3,TRBV5-1,NA,NA
CASSLERGAIYEQYF,TGTGCCAGCAGCTTAGAACGGGGAGCAATTTACGAGCAGTACTTC,TRBJ2-7,TRBV11-2,NA,NA
CASSLGLAGGIEQFF,TGTGCCAGCAGCTTAGGACTAGCGGGAGGTATTGAGCAGTTCTTC,TRBJ2-1,TRBV5-8,TRBD2,NA
CASSQERLAMYQETQYF,TGTGCCAGCAGCCAAGAAAGACTAGCGATGTACCAAGAGACCCAGTACTTC,TRBJ2-5,TRBV3-1/TRBV3-2,TRBD2,NA
CASAGQNYNEQFF,TGCGCCAGCGCCGGACAGAACTACAATGAGCAGTTCTTC,TRBJ2-1,TRBV10-2,NA,NA
CASSAIPGNTEAFF,TGTGCCAGCAGCGCAATCCCGGGGAACACTGAAGCTTTCTTT,TRBJ1-1,TRBV9,NA,NA
CASSPRGLADTGELFF,TGTGCCAGCTCACCGCGGGGACTAGCGGACACCGGGGAGCTGTTTTTT,TRBJ2-2,TRBV18,TRBD2,NA
CASSPQGPETQYF,TGTGCCAGCAGCCCGCAGGGTCCGGAGACCCAGTACTTC,TRBJ2-5,TRBV7-9,NA,NA
CASRETRNTEAFF,TGCGCCAGCAGAGAGACACGAAACACTGAAGCTTTCTTT,TRBJ1-1,TRBV10-2,NA,NA
CASSQARGLGELFF,TGTGCCAGCAGCCAAGCCAGGGGGCTCGGGGAGCTGTTTTTT,TRBJ2-2,TRBV3-1/TRBV3-2,TRBD1,NA
CANSKTGLNTEAFF,TGTGCCAACTCGAAGACAGGGTTGAACACTGAAGCTTTCTTT,TRBJ1-1,TRBV6-5,TRBD1,NA
CSASPGHNQPQHF,TGCAGTGCTAGTCCAGGACACAATCAGCCCCAGCATTTT,TRBJ1-5,TRBV20-1,NA,NA
CASSPRVGYNEQFF,TGTGCCAGCAGCCCTCGGGTAGGCTACAATGAGCAGTTCTTC,TRBJ2-1,TRBV7-8,NA,NA
CSVEPGTNTGELFF,TGCAGCGTTGAACCGGGAACGAACACCGGGGAGCTGTTTTTT,TRBJ2-2,TRBV29-1,NA,NA